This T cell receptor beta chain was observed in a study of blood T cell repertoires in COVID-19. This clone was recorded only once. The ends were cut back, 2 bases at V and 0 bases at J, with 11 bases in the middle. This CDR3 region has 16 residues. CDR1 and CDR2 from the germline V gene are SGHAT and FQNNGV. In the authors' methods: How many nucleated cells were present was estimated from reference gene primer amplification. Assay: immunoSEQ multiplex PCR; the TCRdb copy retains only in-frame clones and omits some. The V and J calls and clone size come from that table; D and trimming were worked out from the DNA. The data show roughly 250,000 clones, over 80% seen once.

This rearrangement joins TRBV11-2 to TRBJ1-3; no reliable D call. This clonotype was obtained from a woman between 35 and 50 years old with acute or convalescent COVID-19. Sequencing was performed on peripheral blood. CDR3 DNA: TGTGCCAGCAGCTTACTGGCCCCAAGCTCTGGAAACACCATATATTTT. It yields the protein CASSLLAPSSGNTIYF.